This TCR beta chain was sequenced during a study of cytomegalovirus exposure and HLA in healthy donors. Study results and limitations: Most TCR sequences proved rare, with some public TCRs found in many donors. Immune exposure information comprised only CMV serostatus. HLA alleles were associated with 15,000 to 20,000 TCR beta sequences in a later analysis at 0.05 false discovery rate.

60 Vbeta and 13 Jbeta primers were used in PCR. Assay used: immunoSEQ multiplex PCR; TCRdb lists only in-frame clones, some missing. The data contain about 120,000 clones, about 84% of them singletons. Every donor was a healthy person donating bone marrow. Points on this clone: Its matching antigen is unknown.

This receptor was taken from a man aged 18 to 29 in good health and CMV-seropositive. The sample was PBMCs.

The chain's CDR3 is CASSEGARTDTQYF. The CDR3 coding sequence is TGCGCCAGCAGTGAGGGGGCGCGGACAGATACGCAGTATTTT. V and J are TRBV10-2 and TRBJ2-3; maybe TRBD1 (5 bases). The germline V gene has CDR1 WSHSY and CDR2 SAAADI. The CDR3 is 14 amino acids. Trimming removed 2 bases from V and 3 bases from J, with 9 bases in between.